One TCR beta chain is described in this entry. Antigen: not known. Roughly 9.2 milliliters was the volume of peripheral blood drawn from each donor. The CDR3 consists of 16 residues. Trimming took 4 bases from V and 2 from J; bases not matched to a gene: 7. Germline CDR1 LNHDA, CDR2 SQIVND (reference sequence). The sample is drawn from a study of blood T cells in healthy people across ages. Through a sample-barcoded 5' primer and a J-beta primer mix, a second PCR was run for about 6 to 12 cycles. Each cDNA was tagged by a template-switch adaptor containing 12 random nucleotides. TCRdb ran MiXCR on the 5' RACE reads and lists one entry per CDR3 protein. The sample lists about 670,000 distinct CDR3 sequences; around two fifths were seen once. Study-wide points: CMV status of donors was unknown, possibly confounding expanded clonotype changes.

Sequencing input: blood. This chain connects TRBV19 to TRBJ2-5, with TRBD1 identical over 10 bases. The receptor was derived from a man older than 75 in good health. The CDR3 DNA is TGTGCCAGTAGTACTCACGGGACAGGGGATCAAGAGACCCAGTACTTC. This codes for CASSTHGTGDQETQYF.